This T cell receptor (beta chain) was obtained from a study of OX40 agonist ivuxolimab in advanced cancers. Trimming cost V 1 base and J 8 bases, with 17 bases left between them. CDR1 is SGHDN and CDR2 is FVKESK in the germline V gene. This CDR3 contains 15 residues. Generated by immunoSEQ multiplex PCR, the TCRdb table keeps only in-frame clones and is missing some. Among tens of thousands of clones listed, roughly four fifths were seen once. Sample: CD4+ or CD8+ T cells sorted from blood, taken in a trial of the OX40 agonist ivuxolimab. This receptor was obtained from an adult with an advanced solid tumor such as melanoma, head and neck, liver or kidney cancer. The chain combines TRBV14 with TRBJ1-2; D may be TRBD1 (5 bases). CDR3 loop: CASSQVVGAMEGYTF. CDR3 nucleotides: TGTGCCAGCAGCCAAGTGGTCGGGGCAATGGAGGGCTACACCTTC.